A single sample is the source of the 11 T cell receptor beta chains below, sequenced in a study of CD8 T cells in Susac syndrome. When the RNA was reverse transcribed, random hexamers were used with an input of roughly 0.45 to 1 ug. TCRdb re-derived calls from the immunoSEQ multiplex PCR reads in MiXCR, one entry per CDR3 protein. Among 150,000 to 200,000 distinct CDR3 sequences, approximately 94% were seen once, and the ten largest hold about 0.1%. The sample taken for sequencing was CD4+ T cells from PBMCs. These receptors originate from a human donor in good health.

In this sample, this clonotype turned up once. The chain recombines TRBV20-1 with TRBJ2-7; 11 nucleotides agree with TRBD2. The trim removed 1 base at V and 1 base at J, leaving 6 bases unmatched. The CDR3 runs to 16 residues. Germline V lookup: CDR1 DFQATT, CDR2 SNEGSKA (reference sequence). CDR3 sequence: CSARAQLAGVSYEQYF. CDR3 DNA: TGCAGTGCTAGAGCCCAACTAGCGGGAGTTTCCTACGAGCAGTACTTC.

The genes are TRBV4-2 and TRBJ1-5; 7 bases align to TRBD1. With V trimmed by 5 bases and J by 5 bases, 6 bases remained unmatched. Per germline, CDR1 LGHNA and CDR2 YNFKEQ. There are 14 residues in the CDR3. The CDR3 protein is CASSTDRAHQPQHF. CDR3 sequence (DNA): TGTGCCAGCAGCACCGACAGGGCCCATCAGCCCCAGCATTTT.

This sequence joins TRBV15 and TRBJ2-1; perhaps TRBD1 as D (5 bases). The CDR3 is made up of 17 amino acids. Germline lookup yields CDR1 LNHNV and CDR2 YYDKDF (reference sequence). Trimming shortened V by 0 bases and J by 0 bases, and 12 bases separated the two germline ends. The CDR3 coding sequence is TGTGCCACCAGCAGAGATTTCGGTGGGGCCTCCTACAATGAGCAGTTCTTC. Amino acids: CATSRDFGGASYNEQFF.

This rearrangement joins TRBV20-1 to TRBJ2-1; D is undetermined. CDR1 and CDR2 from the germline V gene are DFQATT and SNEGSKA (reference sequence). Trimming took off 4 bases at V and 1 base at J, with 8 bases between the two ends. This CDR3 is built from 13 residues. The CDR3 loop reads CSATGGSYNEQFF. CDR3 coding DNA: TGCAGTGCTACTGGTGGGTCCTACAATGAGCAGTTCTTC.

The chain has TRBV20-1 and TRBJ1-1; TRBD1 matches 10 bases. The CDR3 spans 15 residues. J was trimmed by 3 bases and V by 2 bases; bases with no gene match: 6. Germline V gene lookup returns CDR1 DFQATT and CDR2 SNEGSKA (reference sequence). The CDR3 is CSARPGTGVDTEAFF. The CDR3 region has the DNA TGCAGTGCTAGACCCGGGACAGGGGTTGACACTGAAGCTTTCTTT.

The chain links TRBV7-8 to TRBJ2-2, with D maybe TRBD2 (6 bases). V dropped 5 bases and J dropped 8 bases, with 18 bases sitting between them. The germline V gene encodes CDR1 SGHVS and CDR2 FQNEAQ. This CDR3 is built from 15 residues. As DNA, the CDR3 is TGTGCCAGCAGCCGCCCACCCGGCGGGACGGGGGAGCTGTTTTTT. It is translated as CASSRPPGGTGELFF.

This clonotype was seen a few times. At one of its ends the junction is not consistent with the germline gene, which may arise from a read error. This chain uses TRBV3-1 with TRBJ2-7; 7 nucleotides align to TRBD1. The germline V gene encodes CDR1 LGHDT and CDR2 YNNKEL (reference sequence). CDR3 length: 15 residues. CDR3 nucleotides: TGTGCTAGCAGCCCCCGGAACAGGGGCTCCTACGAGCAGTACTTC. Translated: CASSPRNRGSYEQYF.

This CDR3 reads CASSSRTSGRLEQYF. In DNA form, the CDR3 reads TGTGCCAGCAGCTCCAGGACTAGCGGGAGGCTCGAGCAGTACTTC. This chain links TRBV7-2 with TRBJ2-7; 14 bases map to TRBD2. Germline values: CDR1 SGHTA, CDR2 FQGNSA. The CDR3 spans 15 residues. With V trimmed by 4 bases and J by 6 bases, 5 bases remained unmatched.

The chain is built from TRBV20-1 and TRBJ2-6, with D perhaps TRBD2 (5 bases). V was clipped by 2 bases and J by 8 bases, with 10 bases between them. Germline lookup yields CDR1 DFQATT and CDR2 SNEGSKA (reference sequence). CDR3 size: 13 residues. CDR3 DNA: TGCAGTGCTAGATCAACGGACTCCAACGTCCTGACTTTC. Amino acid sequence: CSARSTDSNVLTF.

The rearrangement links TRBV12-3 or TRBV12-4 to TRBJ1-1, with 7 bases lining up with TRBD1. Unmatched junction bases numbered 9, after V lost 1 base and J lost 4 bases. The CDR3 covers 16 residues. The CDR3 DNA reads as TGTGCCAGCAGTTTAGTTGGGACAGCTCGGGTCACTGAAGCTTTCTTT. Residues: CASSLVGTARVTEAFF.

This chain links TRBV20-1 with TRBJ1-1; D ambiguous. The V end lost 1 base, the J end lost 1 base, and 7 bases lay between the germline ends. The germline V gene has CDR1 DFQATT and CDR2 SNEGSKA (reference sequence). The CDR3 length is 13 residues. CDR3 DNA sequence: TGCAGTGCTAGAGCCGCAGGGAACACTGAAGCTTTCTTT. The encoded protein is CSARAAGNTEAFF.